The rows below give T cell receptor beta chains drawn from one sample of a study of cytomegalovirus exposure and HLA in healthy donors. Produced via immunoSEQ multiplex PCR; TCRdb's table is partial and in-frame only. The sample comprises under 250,000 clones, around 85% of which are singletons, and about 1.7% rests with the top ten. Sequencing was done on a sample of PBMCs. The receptors were sampled from a man aged 50 to 59 in good health and CMV-seronegative. The CDR3 runs from the conserved cysteine through the conserved F or W. The order of the fields is D gene, clone size, CDR3 length, J gene, V gene, CDR3 DNA, CDR3 protein. D genes are given only for firm matches. Size is stated for part of the rows, as once, few or many counts, or as a class when the clone is expanded.

TRBD2,NA,14,TRBJ2-1,TRBV9,TGTGCCAGCAGCGAGGGGACTAGCGTTGGTGAGCAGTTCTTC,CASSEGTSVGEQFF
TRBD2,NA,15,TRBJ2-5,TRBV25-1,TGTGCCAGCAGTGAATCGGGGGGGATCCAAGAGACCCAGTACTTC,CASSESGGIQETQYF
NA,NA,13,TRBJ2-7,TRBV25-1,TGTGCCAGCCGGGACTTTAACTCCTACGAGCAGTACTTC,CASRDFNSYEQYF
NA,NA,17,TRBJ2-7,TRBV4-1,TGCGCCAGCAGCCACCCTCATGGGGGTAGCGGAATCTACGAGCAGTACTTC,CASSHPHGGSGIYEQYF
NA,once,13,TRBJ1-4,TRBV30,TGTGCCTGGAAGAACCCGGGGGGTGAAAAACTGTTTTTT,CAWKNPGGEKLFF
TRBD1,NA,15,TRBJ2-1,TRBV7-9,TGTGCCAGCAGCGCCCAAGGGGGCGGTTACAATGAGCAGTTCTTC,CASSAQGGGYNEQFF
NA,NA,17,TRBJ2-2,TRBV7-7,TGTGCTAGCAGCCCCAGCACCTCAGGCCTCCAAACCGGGGAGCTGTTTTTT,CASSPSTSGLQTGELFF
TRBD2,NA,15,TRBJ2-5,TRBV6-5,TGTGCCAGCAGCGGACTAGCGGATCCCCAAGAGACCCAGTACTTC,CASSGLADPQETQYF
TRBD2,NA,15,TRBJ2-7,TRBV5-6,TGTGCCAGCAGCCACAGGACTAGCGGGAGCTACGAGCAGTACTTC,CASSHRTSGSYEQYF
TRBD2,NA,17,TRBJ2-1,TRBV28,TGTGCCAGCAGTTTAGGGACTAGCGGGAGCTCCTACAATGAGCAGTTCTTC,CASSLGTSGSSYNEQFF
TRBD2,few,17,TRBJ2-5,TRBV9,TGTGCCAGCAGCGTGCAGGGAGGGAGTCCCCGCCAAGAGACCCAGTACTTC,CASSVQGGSPRQETQYF
TRBD1,NA,14,TRBJ2-7,TRBV28,TGTGCCAGCAGTTTAGGGGGACAGACTTACGAGCAGTACTTC,CASSLGGQTYEQYF
TRBD2,NA,15,TRBJ2-7,TRBV18,TGTGCCAGCTCCCAGGGACTAGCGGGAGGTAACGAGCAGTACTTC,CASSQGLAGGNEQYF
NA,NA,17,TRBJ1-4,TRBV30,TGTGCCTGGAGTGGACAGGAGCTGGGGGCAACTAATGAAAAACTGTTTTTT,CAWSGQELGATNEKLFF
TRBD1,NA,16,TRBJ1-1,TRBV4-1,TGCGCCAGCAGCCAAGTTTTAGGCAGGGGGCTCCCTGAAGCTTTCTTT,CASSQVLGRGLPEAFF
NA,NA,12,TRBJ1-2,TRBV28,TGTGCCAGCACCTCCCCAGGGAACGGCTACACCTTC,CASTSPGNGYTF
NA,few,12,TRBJ1-2,TRBV28,TGTGCCAGCAGCAATAGGGGTCCTGGCTACACCTTC,CASSNRGPGYTF
NA,NA,13,TRBJ2-2,TRBV10-3,TGTGCCATCAGTGTCTCACTAACCGGGGAGCTGTTTTTT,CAISVSLTGELFF
TRBD1,NA,12,TRBJ2-7,TRBV19,TGTGCCACGGGGACAGGGCGCTACGAGCAGTACTTC,CATGTGRYEQYF
TRBD2,NA,15,TRBJ2-1,TRBV5-1,TGCGCCAGCAGCTTGAAAGGACTAGCGGGAGGGGAGGGGTTCTTC,CASSLKGLAGGEGFF
NA,few,13,TRBJ2-7,TRBV7-8,TGTGCCAGCAGCCCAGGATTTTCCTACGAGCAGTACTTC,CASSPGFSYEQYF
NA,NA,16,TRBJ2-7,TRBV5-6,TGTGCCAGCAGCGGTACAGGGCCCTTTGGGTCCTACGAGCAGTACTTC,CASSGTGPFGSYEQYF
NA,NA,14,TRBJ1-2,TRBV14,TGTGCCAGCAGCCAGGATAGACAGTACTATGGCTACACCTTC,CASSQDRQYYGYTF
NA,NA,14,TRBJ2-7,TRBV5-1,TGCGCCAGCAGCTTGGAGGGACACACGTACGAGCAGTACTTC,CASSLEGHTYEQYF
NA,NA,15,TRBJ1-4,TRBV16,TGTGCCAGCGGCCTTAACAGGGCGGCTAATGAAAAACTGTTTTTT,CASGLNRAANEKLFF
TRBD1,NA,15,TRBJ2-2,TRBV29-1,TGCAGCGTTGGTGGCGACAGGGGATCCACCGGGGAGCTGTTTTTT,CSVGGDRGSTGELFF
TRBD2,NA,16,TRBJ2-7,TRBV7-8,TGTGCCAGCAGCTGGGCGACTAGCGTCTCCTCCTACGAGCAGTACTTC,CASSWATSVSSYEQYF
NA,once,14,TRBJ2-7,TRBV11-2,TGTGCCAGCAGCCCAACTAGCTTCGACCACGAGCAGTACTTC,CASSPTSFDHEQYF
NA,NA,16,TRBJ2-1,TRBV11-2,TGTGCCAGCAGCTTAAGGATCGGGAGATCGGACAATGAGCAGTTCTTC,CASSLRIGRSDNEQFF
TRBD1,NA,15,TRBJ1-4,TRBV6-5,TGTGCCAGCAGTCGAGACAGGGCTACTAATGAAAAACTGTTTTTT,CASSRDRATNEKLFF